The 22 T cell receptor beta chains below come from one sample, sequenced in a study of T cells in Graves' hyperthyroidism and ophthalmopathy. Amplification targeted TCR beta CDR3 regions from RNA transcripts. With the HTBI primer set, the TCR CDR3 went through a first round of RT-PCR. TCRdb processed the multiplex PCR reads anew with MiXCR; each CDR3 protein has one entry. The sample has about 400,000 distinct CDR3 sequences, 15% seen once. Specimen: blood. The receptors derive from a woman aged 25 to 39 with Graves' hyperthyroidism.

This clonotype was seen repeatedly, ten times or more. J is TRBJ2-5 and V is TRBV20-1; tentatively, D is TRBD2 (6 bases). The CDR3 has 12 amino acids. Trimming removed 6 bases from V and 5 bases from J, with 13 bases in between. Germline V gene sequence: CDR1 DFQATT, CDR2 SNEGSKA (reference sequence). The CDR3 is CSAPTSLETQYF. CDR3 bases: TGCAGTGCCCCTACTAGCTTGGAGACCCAGTACTTC.

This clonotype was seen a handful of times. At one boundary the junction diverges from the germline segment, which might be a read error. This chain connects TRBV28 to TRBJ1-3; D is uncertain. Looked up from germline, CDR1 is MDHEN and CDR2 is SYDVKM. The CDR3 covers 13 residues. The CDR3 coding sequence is TGTACCAGCAGTCGCAGCTCTGGAAACACCATATATTTT. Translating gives CTSSRSSGNTIYF.

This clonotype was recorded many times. This chain's CDR3 is CASSRSGGASNQPQHF. In nucleotides, the CDR3 is TGTGCCAGCAGTCGTTCCGGGGGCGCGAGCAATCAGCCCCAGCATTTT. The chain uses TRBV28 and TRBJ1-5; a weak D match, TRBD1 (6 bases). The V gene's germline CDR1 is MDHEN and CDR2 SYDVKM. Trimming removed 5 bases from V and 1 base from J, with 15 bases in between. This CDR3 is built from 16 residues. Complete variable domain (other parts from reference TRBV28 and TRBJ1-5): DVKVTQSSRYLVKRTGEKVFLECVQDMDHENMFWYRQDPGLGLRLIYFSYDVKMKEKGDIPEGYSVSREKKERFSLILESASTNQTSMYLCASSRSGGASNQPQHFGDGTRLSIL.

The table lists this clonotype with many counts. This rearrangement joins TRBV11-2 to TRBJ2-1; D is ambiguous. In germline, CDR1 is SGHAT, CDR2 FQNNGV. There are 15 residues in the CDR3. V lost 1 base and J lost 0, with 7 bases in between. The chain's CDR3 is CASSLGSYSYNEQFF. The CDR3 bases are TGTGCCAGCAGCTTAGGCAGTTACTCCTACAATGAGCAGTTCTTC.

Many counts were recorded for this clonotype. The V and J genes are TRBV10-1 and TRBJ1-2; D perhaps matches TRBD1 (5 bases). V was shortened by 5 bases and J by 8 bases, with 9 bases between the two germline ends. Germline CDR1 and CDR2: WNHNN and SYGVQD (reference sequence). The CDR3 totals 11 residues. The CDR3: CASSPGFGYTF. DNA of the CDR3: TGCGCCAGCAGTCCAGGGTTCGGCTACACCTTC.

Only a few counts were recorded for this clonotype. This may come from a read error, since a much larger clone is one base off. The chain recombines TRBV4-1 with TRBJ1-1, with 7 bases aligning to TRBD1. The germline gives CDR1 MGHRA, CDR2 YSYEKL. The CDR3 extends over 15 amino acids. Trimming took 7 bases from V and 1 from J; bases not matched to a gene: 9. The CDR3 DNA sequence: TGCGCCAGCACCAAAGGGGGACAGCCGAACACTGAAGCTTTCTTT. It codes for CASTKGGQPNTEAFF.

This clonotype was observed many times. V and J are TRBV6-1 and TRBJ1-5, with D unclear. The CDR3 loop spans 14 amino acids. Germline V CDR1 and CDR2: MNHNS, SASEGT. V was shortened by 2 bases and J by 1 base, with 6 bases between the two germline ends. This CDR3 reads CASSEYRSNQPQHF. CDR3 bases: TGTGCCAGCAGTGAATATAGGAGCAATCAGCCCCAGCATTTT.

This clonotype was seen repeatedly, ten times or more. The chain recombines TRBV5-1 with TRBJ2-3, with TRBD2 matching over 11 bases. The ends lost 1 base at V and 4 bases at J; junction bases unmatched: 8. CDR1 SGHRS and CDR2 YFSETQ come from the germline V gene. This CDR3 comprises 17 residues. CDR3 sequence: CASSLFSGRDKADTQYF. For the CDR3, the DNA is TGCGCCAGCAGCTTGTTTAGCGGGAGGGATAAAGCAGATACGCAGTATTTT. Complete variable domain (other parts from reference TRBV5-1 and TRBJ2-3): KAGVTQTPRYLIKTRGQQVTLSCSPISGHRSVSWYQQTPGQGLQFLFEYFSETQRNKGNFPGRFSGRQFSNSRSEMNVSTLELGDSALYLCASSLFSGRDKADTQYFGPGTRLTVL.

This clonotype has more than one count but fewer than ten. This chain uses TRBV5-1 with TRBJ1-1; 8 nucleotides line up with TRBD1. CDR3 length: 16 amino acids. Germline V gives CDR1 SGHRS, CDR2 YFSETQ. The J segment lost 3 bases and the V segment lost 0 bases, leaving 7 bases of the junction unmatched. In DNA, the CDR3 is TGCGCCAGCAGCTTGGGCAGGGGGCCGGTCGACACTGAAGCTTTCTTT. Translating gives CASSLGRGPVDTEAFF.

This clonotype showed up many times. The CDR3 nucleotides are TGTGCCAGCAGAGAACAGGGCGGCTATGGCTACACCTTC. Amino acid sequence: CASREQGGYGYTF. This sequence joins TRBV25-1 and TRBJ1-2; D is perhaps TRBD1 (6 bases). Germline CDR1 MGHDK, CDR2 SYGVNS. The length of the CDR3 is 13 residues. V was pared by 6 bases and J by 4 bases, with 12 bases between.

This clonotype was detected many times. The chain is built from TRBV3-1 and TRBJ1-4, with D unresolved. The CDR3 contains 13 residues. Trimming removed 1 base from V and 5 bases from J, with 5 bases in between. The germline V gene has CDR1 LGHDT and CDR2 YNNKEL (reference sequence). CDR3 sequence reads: CASSQGRNEKLFF. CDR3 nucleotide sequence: TGTGCCAGCAGCCAAGGGCGGAATGAAAAACTGTTTTTT.

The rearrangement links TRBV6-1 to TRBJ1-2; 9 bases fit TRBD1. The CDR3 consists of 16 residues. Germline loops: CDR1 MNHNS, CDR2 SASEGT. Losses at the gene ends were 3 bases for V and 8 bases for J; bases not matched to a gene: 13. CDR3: CASSEKLGTGFRGYTF. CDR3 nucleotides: TGTGCCAGCAGTGAGAAGCTTGGGACAGGGTTTCGGGGCTACACCTTC.

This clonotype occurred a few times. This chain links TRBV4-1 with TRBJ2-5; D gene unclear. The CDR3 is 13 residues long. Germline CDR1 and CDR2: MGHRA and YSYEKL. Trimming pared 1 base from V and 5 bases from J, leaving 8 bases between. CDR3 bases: TGCGCCAGCAGCCAAGTACTTGCGGAGACCCAGTACTTC. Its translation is CASSQVLAETQYF.

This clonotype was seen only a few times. This CDR3 is CASSSRDRNQPQHF. DNA of the CDR3: TGTGCCAGCAGCTCCCGGGACAGAAATCAGCCCCAGCATTTT. The chain is built from TRBV7-2 and TRBJ1-5; the match to TRBD1 covers 7 bases. Germline V CDR1 and CDR2: SGHTA, FQGNSA. The CDR3 spans 14 residues. The ends lost 4 bases at V and 4 bases at J; junction bases unmatched: 4.

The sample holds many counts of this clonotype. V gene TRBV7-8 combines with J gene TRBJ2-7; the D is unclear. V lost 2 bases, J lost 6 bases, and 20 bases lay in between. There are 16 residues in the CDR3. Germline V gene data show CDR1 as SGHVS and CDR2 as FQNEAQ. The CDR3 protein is CASSLYPGDTSAEQYF. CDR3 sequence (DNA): TGTGCCAGCAGCTTATATCCCGGTGACACGTCGGCCGAGCAGTACTTC.

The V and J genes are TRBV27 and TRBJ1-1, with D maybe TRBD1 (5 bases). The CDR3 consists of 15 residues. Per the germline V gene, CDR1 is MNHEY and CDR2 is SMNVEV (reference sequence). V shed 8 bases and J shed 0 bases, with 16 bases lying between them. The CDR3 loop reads CASGRGGNLNTEAFF. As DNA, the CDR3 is TGTGCCAGCGGGCGGGGGGGGAACTTGAACACTGAAGCTTTCTTT.

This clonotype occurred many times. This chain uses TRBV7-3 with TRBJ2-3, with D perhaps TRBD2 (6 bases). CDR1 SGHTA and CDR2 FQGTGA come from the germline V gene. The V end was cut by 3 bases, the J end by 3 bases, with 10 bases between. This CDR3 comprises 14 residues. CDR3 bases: TGTGCCAGCAGCTTTGGCGGGGAGACAGATACGCAGTATTTT. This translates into CASSFGGETDTQYF.

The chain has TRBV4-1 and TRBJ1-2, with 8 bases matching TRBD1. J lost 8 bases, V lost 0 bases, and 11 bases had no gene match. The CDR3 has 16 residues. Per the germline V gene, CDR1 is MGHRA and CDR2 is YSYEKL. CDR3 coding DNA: TGCGCCAGCAGCCAAGAGGGGCAGGGGGCGTCTGGGGGCTACACCTTC. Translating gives CASSQEGQGASGGYTF.

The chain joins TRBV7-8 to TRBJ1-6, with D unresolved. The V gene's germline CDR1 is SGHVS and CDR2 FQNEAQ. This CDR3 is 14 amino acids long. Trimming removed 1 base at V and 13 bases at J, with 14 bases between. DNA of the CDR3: TGTGCCAGCAGCTTAGTGCTCCGGTTTTCGCCCCTCCACTTT. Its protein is CASSLVLRFSPLHF.

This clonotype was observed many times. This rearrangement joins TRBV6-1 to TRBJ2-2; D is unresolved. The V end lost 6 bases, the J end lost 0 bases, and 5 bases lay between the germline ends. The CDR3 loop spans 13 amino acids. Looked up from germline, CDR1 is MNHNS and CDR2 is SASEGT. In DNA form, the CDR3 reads TGTGCCAGCAGGGGCCCGAACACCGGGGAGCTGTTTTTT. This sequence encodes CASRGPNTGELFF.

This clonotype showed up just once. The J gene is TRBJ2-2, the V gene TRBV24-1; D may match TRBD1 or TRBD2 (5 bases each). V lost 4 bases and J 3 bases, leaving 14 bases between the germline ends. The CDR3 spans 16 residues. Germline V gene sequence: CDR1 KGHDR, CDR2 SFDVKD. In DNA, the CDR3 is TGTGCCACCAGTGACCAAAGGGGAGCGCACACCGGGGAGCTGTTTTTT. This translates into CATSDQRGAHTGELFF.

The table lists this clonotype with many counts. CDR3 protein: CASSYSKGQGNTIYF. CDR3 DNA sequence: TGTGCCAGCAGTTACTCGAAGGGCCAAGGAAACACCATATATTTT. The chain links TRBV6-5 to TRBJ1-3; D is ambiguous. V lost 0 bases and J lost 4, with 10 bases in between. The germline CDR1 and CDR2 sequences are MNHEY and SVGAGI. The CDR3 is made up of 15 amino acids.